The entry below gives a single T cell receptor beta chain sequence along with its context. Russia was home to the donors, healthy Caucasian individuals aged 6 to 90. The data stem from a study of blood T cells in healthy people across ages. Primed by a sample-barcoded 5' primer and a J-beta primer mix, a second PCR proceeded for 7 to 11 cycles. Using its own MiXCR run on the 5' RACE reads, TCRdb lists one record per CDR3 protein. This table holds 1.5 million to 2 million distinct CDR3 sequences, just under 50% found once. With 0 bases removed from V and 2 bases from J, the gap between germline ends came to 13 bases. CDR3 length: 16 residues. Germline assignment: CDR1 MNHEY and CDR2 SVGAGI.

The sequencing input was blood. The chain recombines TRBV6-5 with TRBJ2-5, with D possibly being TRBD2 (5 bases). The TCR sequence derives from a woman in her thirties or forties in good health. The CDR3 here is CASSYSEGLGQETQYF. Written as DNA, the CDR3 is TGTGCCAGCAGTTACTCAGAGGGTCTGGGGCAAGAGACCCAGTACTTC.